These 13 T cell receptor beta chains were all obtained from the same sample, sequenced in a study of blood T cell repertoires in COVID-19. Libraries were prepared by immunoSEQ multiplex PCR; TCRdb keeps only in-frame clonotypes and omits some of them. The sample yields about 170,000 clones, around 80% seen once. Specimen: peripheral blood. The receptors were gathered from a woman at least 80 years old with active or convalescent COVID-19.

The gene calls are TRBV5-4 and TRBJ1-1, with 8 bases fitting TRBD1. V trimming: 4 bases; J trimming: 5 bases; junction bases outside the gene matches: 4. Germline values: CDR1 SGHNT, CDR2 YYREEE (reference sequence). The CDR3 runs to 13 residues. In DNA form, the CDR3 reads TGTGCCAGCAGCACGGACAGGGAAACTGAAGCTTTCTTT. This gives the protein CASSTDRETEAFF.

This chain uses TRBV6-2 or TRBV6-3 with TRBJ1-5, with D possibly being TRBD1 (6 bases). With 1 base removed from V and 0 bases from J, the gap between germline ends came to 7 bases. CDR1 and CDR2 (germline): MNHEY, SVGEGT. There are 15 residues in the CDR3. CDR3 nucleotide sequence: TGTGCCAGCAGTTACTACAGGGATAGCAATCAGCCCCAGCATTTT. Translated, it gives CASSYYRDSNQPQHF.

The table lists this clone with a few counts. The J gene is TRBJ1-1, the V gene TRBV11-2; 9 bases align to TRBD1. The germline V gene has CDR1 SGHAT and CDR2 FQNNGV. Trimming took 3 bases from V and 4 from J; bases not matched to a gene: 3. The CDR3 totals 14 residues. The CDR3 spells CASSFTGGVTEAFF. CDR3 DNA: TGTGCCAGCAGCTTCACAGGGGGCGTCACTGAAGCTTTCTTT. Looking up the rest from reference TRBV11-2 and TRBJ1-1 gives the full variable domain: EAGVAQSPRYKIIEKRQSVAFWCNPISGHATLYWYQQILGQGPKLLIQFQNNGVVDDSQLPKDRFSAERLKGVDSTLKIQPAKLEDSAVYLCASSFTGGVTEAFFGQGTRLTVV.

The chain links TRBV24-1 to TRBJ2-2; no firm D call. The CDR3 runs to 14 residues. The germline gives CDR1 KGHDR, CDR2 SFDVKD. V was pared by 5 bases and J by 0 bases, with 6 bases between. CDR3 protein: CATSAGPNTGELFF. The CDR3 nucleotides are TGTGCCACCAGTGCAGGTCCGAACACCGGGGAGCTGTTTTTT.

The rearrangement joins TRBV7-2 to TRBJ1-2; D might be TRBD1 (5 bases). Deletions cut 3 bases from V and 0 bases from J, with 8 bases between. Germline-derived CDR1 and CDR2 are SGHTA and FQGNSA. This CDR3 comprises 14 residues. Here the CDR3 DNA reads TGTGCCAGCAGCTTTCAGGGAACTAACTATGGCTACACCTTC. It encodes CASSFQGTNYGYTF.

The chain's CDR3 is CASSLEISVRRRAAEAFF. The CDR3 region has the DNA TGTGCCAGCAGCTTAGAGATCTCCGTTCGACGGAGGGCAGCTGAAGCTTTCTTT. This chain links TRBV11-2 with TRBJ1-1, with D hard to call. The CDR3 loop spans 18 amino acids. Germline CDR1 reads SGHAT; CDR2 reads FQNNGV. V lost 0 bases, J lost 6 bases, and 23 bases lay in between.

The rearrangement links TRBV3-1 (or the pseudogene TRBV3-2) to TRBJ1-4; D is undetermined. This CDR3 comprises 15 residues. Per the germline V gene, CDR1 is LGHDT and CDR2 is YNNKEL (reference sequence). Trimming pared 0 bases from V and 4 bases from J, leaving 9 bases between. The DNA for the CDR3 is TGTGCCAGCAGCCAAGAGCTACAGAGTAATGAAAAACTGTTTTTT. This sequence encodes CASSQELQSNEKLFF.

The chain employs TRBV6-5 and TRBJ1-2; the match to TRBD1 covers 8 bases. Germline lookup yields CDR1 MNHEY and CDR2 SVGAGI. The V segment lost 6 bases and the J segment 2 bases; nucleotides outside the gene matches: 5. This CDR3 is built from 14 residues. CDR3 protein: CASSGQGLNYGYTF. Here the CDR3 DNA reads TGTGCCAGCAGCGGACAGGGATTGAACTATGGCTACACCTTC.

The CDR3 reads CASSAGVQGTYEQYF. CDR3 sequence (DNA): TGTGCCAGCAGCGCCGGTGTCCAGGGTACCTACGAGCAGTACTTC. The rearrangement links TRBV11-2 to TRBJ2-7; maybe TRBD1 (5 bases). CDR1 and CDR2 from the germline V gene are SGHAT and FQNNGV. The CDR3 sequence is 15 residues long. V dropped 5 bases and J dropped 2 bases, with 16 bases sitting between them.

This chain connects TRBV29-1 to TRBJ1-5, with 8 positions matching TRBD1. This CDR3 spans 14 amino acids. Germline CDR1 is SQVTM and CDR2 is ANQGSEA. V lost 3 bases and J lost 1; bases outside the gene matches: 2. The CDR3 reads CSVDSGGSNQPQHF. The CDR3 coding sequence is TGCAGCGTTGATTCAGGGGGCAGCAATCAGCCCCAGCATTTT.

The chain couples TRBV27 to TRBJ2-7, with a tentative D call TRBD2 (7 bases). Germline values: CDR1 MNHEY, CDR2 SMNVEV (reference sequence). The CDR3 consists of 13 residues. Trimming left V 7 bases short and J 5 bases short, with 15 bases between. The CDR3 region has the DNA TGTGCCAGCATGGGGGGGGCTAGGGACGAGCAGTACTTC. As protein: CASMGGARDEQYF.

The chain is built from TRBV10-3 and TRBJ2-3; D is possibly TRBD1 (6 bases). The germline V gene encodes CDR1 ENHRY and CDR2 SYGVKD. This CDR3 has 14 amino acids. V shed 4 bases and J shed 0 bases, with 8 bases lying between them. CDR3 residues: CAISGQGSTDTQYF. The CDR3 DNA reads TGTGCCATCAGTGGGCAGGGGAGCACAGATACGCAGTATTTT.

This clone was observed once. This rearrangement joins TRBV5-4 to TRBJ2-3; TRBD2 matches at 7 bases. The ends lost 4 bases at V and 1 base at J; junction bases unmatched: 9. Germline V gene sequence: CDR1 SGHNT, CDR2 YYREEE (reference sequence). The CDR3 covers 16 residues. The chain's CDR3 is CASSPGGAGGTDTQYF. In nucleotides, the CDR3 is TGTGCCAGCAGCCCCGGTGGTGCGGGGGGCACAGATACGCAGTATTTT.